This T cell receptor beta chain comes out of a study of Tregs in tolerant kidney transplant recipients (dated by TCRdb to the late 2010s). A note on the overall study: Additional Treg samples were obtained from a roughly 3-day mixed lymphocyte reaction with belatacept, with some samples followed by a roughly 5-day donor restimulation, before recipient CD4+CD25+CD127- cells were sorted. During sorting of primary belatacept mixed lymphocyte reaction cultures, recipient cells were distinguished from donor cells with antibodies. Before combined kidney and bone marrow transplantation, this study identified donor-specific regulatory T cells using TCRbeta sequencing and then followed those same cells after transplant. Several methods of expanding Tregs specific for an allogeneic donor were compared by TCRbeta repertoire sequencing in 3 healthy controls.

With regard to this clone: The target of this receptor is not known. One base away there is no much larger clone; base qualities are not given.

The investigation overall reported the following: Because the study included only a small number of patients, the results must be confirmed in larger populations and under other immunosuppression protocols. Biological reproducibility was not directly assessed, although technical replication error appeared to be minimal. Expanding Tregs with activated donor B cells appeared to identify the most biologically relevant and donor-specific TCRbeta repertoire.

Healthy control blood was obtained either as purchased buffy coats or from healthy volunteers. Healthy control blood was processed by Ficoll density gradient to PBMCs and cryopreserved; patient PBMCs were collected before and after transplant. From cysteine to phenylalanine, the CDR3 is 16 amino acids long. Here the CDR3 DNA is all that survives: 48 bases in frame from base 1. The germline V gene provides CDR1 SNHLY and CDR2 FYNNEI. V and J lose 1 base and 2 bases, and a span of 14 bases separates them. Genomic DNA was extracted from sorted cells with the QIAGEN DNeasy Blood and Tissue Kit for TCRbeta CDR3 sequencing. High-throughput TCRbeta CDR3 sequencing, which included PCR amplification with bias correction and internal controls, was done commercially through immunoSEQ. As for the original processing: Unique productive TCRbeta sequences were defined by CDR3 nucleotide sequence where primers matched, otherwise by CDR3 amino acid sequence with Vbeta and Jbeta genes. A sequence was defined as donor-reactive if the sequence was expanded at least 5-fold in CFSE-low cells compared with unstimulated cells and had a frequency of at least 0.01% in CFSE-low cells. Repertoire divergence was quantified by Jensen-Shannon divergence using the top 100 TCRbeta sequences ranked by frequency. For any sample with multiple sequencing runs, sorting error was corrected in each run separately before the runs were pooled. As stored in TCRdb, this immuneACCESS dataset retains in-frame rearrangements with V and J assigned. A fraction of the clones does not appear; measured against another copy, unresolved V genes explain less than half of the discrepancy, and the remainder lacks a known reason. That table furnishes V, J and clone size, whereas the DNA furnished D and trimming. In all, the sample holds tens of thousands of clones, and 95% to 96% of those were seen once. The top ten clonotypes cover more than 0.35% of the sample.

The chain joins TRBV2 to TRBJ1-1; tentative D gene TRBD1, with 5 bases matching. Source material: Tregs from blood cultured with allogeneic cells. The sequence was obtained from a human donor in good health. In nucleotides, the sequence is TGTGCCAGCAGTGAAGGGGGAACAGGTACCAACACTGAAGCTTTCTTT. This gives the protein CASSEGGTGTNTEAFF.